The present entry profiles one T cell receptor (beta chain) with its context. Its antigen remains undetermined. One base away there is no much larger clone; base qualities are not given. The cysteine opens and the phenylalanine closes a CDR3 of 15 amino acids. Kept here is only the CDR3 DNA, which spans 45 bases and is read in frame from base 1. V is cut back by 0 bases and J by 7 bases, with 3 bases in the junction unmatched. As encoded in the germline V gene, CDR1 is SGDLS while CDR2 is YYNGEE. This sample was taken from a study of cytomegalovirus exposure and HLA in healthy donors listed by TCRdb under 2017. For the study in its entirety: An earlier analysis of around 600 of the donors reported 250 to 300 Gb of sequence data and more than 90 million unique TCR beta sequences from 150 million to 200 million T cells. An early release covering roughly 600 HLA-typed donors comprised approximately 290 gigabases of sequencing data and around 80 million unique TCR sequences. The genetic ancestry cluster associated with self-reported Caucasian donors included roughly 84% of the approximately 400 genotyped donors. The aim of the study was to test whether cataloging public T cell receptors could identify signatures of past pathogen exposure. The T cell repertoires of about 700 subjects were profiled by immunosequencing and related to cytomegalovirus serostatus. A separate validation cohort of 100 to 150 different subjects was used in addition to the roughly 700-subject first cohort. The study combined high-throughput TCR immunosequencing, statistical association of individual TCRs with disease status, and machine learning to predict cytomegalovirus infection status. In a later analysis, previously published TCR beta repertoires from fewer than 750 donors were re-analyzed and high-resolution HLA genotyping was added so that TCR occurrence patterns could be studied. Rather than using new phenotypic data, the later analysis identified candidate immune exposures from TCR beta sequences and from how often those sequences occurred across donors. An earlier analysis of roughly 580 of the donors used high-throughput TCR beta sequencing to judge whether each TCR beta V gene segment behaved as functional or pseudogenic. Donor age, sex, ethnicity and CMV serostatus were compiled together with the repertoire data. In a later genetic analysis, genome-wide SNP genotypes for about 65% of the 666 donors were used, and that subset was treated as a discovery cohort. Every discovery cohort repertoire had been produced on one sequencing platform. HLA typing included class I and class II loci at four-digit resolution. The number of typed donors differed by locus: roughly 629-640 for A, B, C, DRB1 and DQB1; roughly 510 for DQA1; around 580 for DPA1; and roughly 450 for DPB1. Five DR-DQ haplotypes were treated as single units for association and clustering because of strong linkage in the cohort. Among a few hundred genotyped donors of the cohort, an average of 235,054 unique TCR beta nucleotide sequences were sequenced per donor, around 18% of them non-productive.

In total, roughly 710 healthy bone marrow donors made up the cohort. Cohort members were all nominally healthy when sampled, although unrecorded immune exposures were likely present. The donor tested CMV seropositive, placing the donor among the 290 or so seropositive members of the cohort. A peripheral blood sample was collected from each donor, and TCR beta sequencing was performed on peripheral blood mononuclear cells. The Qiagen DNeasy Blood Extraction Kit was used to extract genomic DNA from the blood cell samples. Summary of the overall study and its limitations: Compared with the approximately 670-donor mean, donors in an Asian-associated ancestry cluster had fewer N-insertions in productive TCRs, according to a later genetic analysis. Only TCR beta chains were sequenced in this cohort, and the absence of alpha or paired-chain data limited detectable features. In vitro tests confirmed that a few of the cytomegalovirus-associated TCR beta chains recognize cytomegalovirus antigens. Strong co-occurrence of HLA alleles, especially DR and DQ, made assigning TCR associations to individual alleles difficult. Seventeen rarely observed V segments, including chromosome 9 orphons, were excluded from the earlier analysis of almost 600 of the donors because counts were too low. A later analysis associated some 17,000 TCR beta sequences with specific HLA alleles at a false discovery rate of 0.05. A further reported finding was that TCR beta sequences accurately predicted the HLA-A and HLA-B alleles for most subjects in the first cohort. Presence/absence analyses assumed roughly uniform sequencing depth across donors, an assumption that may not hold. According to the authors, the approach could potentially be generalized to other disease states and immunological phenotypes. Immune exposure information for the cohort was limited to CMV serostatus. In both the original and validation cohorts, the classifier was reported to diagnose cytomegalovirus status with high specificity and sensitivity. While some public TCRs were present in many individuals, most TCR sequences turned up only very rarely across donors. In the study, around 150 TCR beta chains were listed as associated with cytomegalovirus. The 87-base-pair reads could not distinguish some IMGT-functional V segments, including TRBV6-2 and TRBV6-3, so those segments were excluded. Linkage disequilibrium might explain the correlated functional status among segregating V segments, but an unknown experimental factor could not be excluded. V-gene and J-gene trimming of TCR beta chains was associated with a missense DCLRE1C variant in a later genetic analysis, and the association was replicated in an independent cohort. HLA typing was unavailable for some donors at each locus, so association tests used only the typed subset. Most CMV-associated TCR beta chains appeared to be HLA-restricted in a later analysis, and the HLA associations seemed to be driven largely by CMV exposure. A cluster of highly shared sequence variants was judged likely to represent a technical artifact of the sequencing pipeline. In a later analysis, HLA-associated TCR beta chains were found to be more clonally expanded and to have lower generation probabilities than equally common non-associated chains. In a later analysis, TCR association rates were found to vary across HLA loci, with the most associated TCRs seen for DRB1 alleles and the fewest for HLA-C alleles. An earlier analysis of 450 to 750 of the donors showed that most TCR beta V segments appeared in productive rearrangements either about 90% or about 30% of the time, which broadly matched IMGT annotations. Several of the top co-occurrence clusters appeared to be linked to parvovirus B19, influenza, CMV and Epstein-Barr virus, according to a later analysis.

Library preparation employed the immunoSEQ multiplex PCR assay. A mixture of 60 forward primers for TCR Vbeta segments and 13 reverse primers for TCR Jbeta segments was used in the multiplex PCR. The CDR3 region of rearranged TCR beta genes was amplified from genomic DNA with a multiplex PCR assay. Amplified TCR beta libraries were sequenced as 87-base-pair reads on the Illumina HiSeq System. Under the source paper's analysis protocol: In a later analysis, tens of millions of unique TCR beta chains were counted across the 650 to 750 repertoires, and roughly 10 million of these chains were shared by at least two donors. To remove PCR and sequencing errors, raw reads were error-corrected and collapsed into unique sequences using a nearest-neighbor algorithm that merged closely related sequences. Alignment of CDR3 sequences to IMGT reference sequences was used to assign V, D and J gene segments. Each retained sequence needed at least a six-nucleotide match to both a V gene segment and a J gene segment. A rearrangement was called productive if the CDR3 had no stop codons and remained in frame with V and J, and every other rearrangement was called non-productive. Following IMGT convention, CDR3 was defined as the stretch from the second conserved V-encoded cysteine up to the conserved J-encoded phenylalanine. The earlier analysis of 500 to 600 of the donors excluded sequences that lacked an unambiguous match to a single V gene segment. In an earlier analysis of almost 600 of the donors, a V segment was called functional when productive rearrangements were above 56.7%, and segregating when the standard deviation between donors exceeded 5%. A statistical classification framework was built for diagnosing cytomegalovirus status from the catalog of TCR beta chain sequences. V and J gene assignment, in a later analysis, came from comparing TCR nucleotide sequences with IMGT/GENE-DB human TR gene sequences. Using the TCRdist pipeline, a later analysis assigned CDR3 sequences along with most-parsimonious VDJ recombination scenarios. In a later analysis, every TCR beta chain was defined by the combination of its CDR3 amino acid sequence and its V-gene family, and reads without a unique V-gene family were dropped. As a way to deal with suspected cross-contamination and a sequencing artifact, a later analysis dropped 450 to 700 nucleotide sequences that were highly shared and had low generation probability. In a later analysis, a clonal expansion index for each public chain was calculated from normalized within-repertoire ranks of inferred template counts. In a later analysis, generation probabilities were computed using a VDJ recombination model fitted to out-of-frame rearrangements, and the results were checked against IGoR. Hypergeometric tests were used in a later analysis to score TCR-TCR, TCR-HLA and TCR-CMV co-occurrence, with a repertoire-size bias correction applied to the TCR pairs. In a later analysis, false discovery rates were estimated by permuting HLA or CMV assignments 20 times. In a later analysis, co-occurring TCRs were grouped with DBSCAN, and TCRdist sequence similarity was added when clustering was performed within HLA-allele-positive subsets. Repertoires with fewer than 30,000 or more than 120,000 public chains were left out of co-occurrence clustering, as were a handful of repertoires with anomalous nucleotide sharing. Entries here come from immuneACCESS through TCRdb and include only in-frame sequences with V and J called. Some clones fail to appear in such tables; in the studies checked, an unresolved V gene covers under half of the shortfall, and the cause of the remainder is unknown. The V and J calls and clone size come from that table; D and trimming were worked out from the DNA. For this sample there are about 150,000 clones; roughly 70% appear just once. The leading ten clones occupy 2.1% of the sample.

The receptor chain draws on TRBV9 and TRBJ2-2, with 10 central nucleotides matching TRBD1. The receptor was isolated from a woman aged 60-75 years in good health and CMV-seropositive. The sample consisted of PBMCs. CDR3 loop: CASSVVGQGNGELFF. The bases are TGTGCCAGCAGCGTAGTGGGACAGGGGAACGGGGAGCTGTTTTTT.